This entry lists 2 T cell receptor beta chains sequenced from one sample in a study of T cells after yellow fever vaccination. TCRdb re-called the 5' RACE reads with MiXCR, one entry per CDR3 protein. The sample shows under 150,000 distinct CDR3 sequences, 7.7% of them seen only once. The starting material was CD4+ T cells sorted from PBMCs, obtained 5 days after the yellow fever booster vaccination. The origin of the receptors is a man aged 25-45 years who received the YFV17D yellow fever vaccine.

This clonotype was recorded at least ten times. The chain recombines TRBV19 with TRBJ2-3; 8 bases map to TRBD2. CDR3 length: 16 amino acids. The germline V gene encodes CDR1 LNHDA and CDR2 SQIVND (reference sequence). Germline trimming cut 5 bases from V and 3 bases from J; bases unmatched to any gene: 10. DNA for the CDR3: TGTGCCAGTAGTTTCACTCGGGTAGCGGGGACAGATACGCAGTATTTT. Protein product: CASSFTRVAGTDTQYF.

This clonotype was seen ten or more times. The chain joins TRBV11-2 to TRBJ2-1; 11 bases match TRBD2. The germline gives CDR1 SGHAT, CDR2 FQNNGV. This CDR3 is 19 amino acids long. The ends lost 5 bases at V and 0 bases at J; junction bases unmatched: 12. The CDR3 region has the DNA TGTGCCAGCAGCCCCGGCCTAGCGGGAGGCCGGAGCTCCTACAATGAGCAGTTCTTC. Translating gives CASSPGLAGGRSSYNEQFF.